This T cell receptor beta chain appears in the sequencing data of a study of blood T cell repertoires in COVID-19 (dated by TCRdb to about 2020). General notes on the study: Samples covering the acute and convalescent phases of COVID-19 were provided by collaborators in the United States, Italy and Spain. The material from the prospective study consisted of cDNA or gDNA derived from T cells, B-cell-depleted T cells, or PBMCs. The dataset comprised deeply sampled blood TCRbeta repertoires from subjects exposed to, actively infected with, or recovered from COVID-19. The repertoires were released in a freely available public database intended as a resource for research on the immune response to SARS-CoV-2. Where available, HLA class I and class II types were obtained from metadata supplied by the sample provider rather than from assay-based typing. The samples were drawn from two sources: the first 160 participants of the ongoing ImmuneRACE study, and approximately 1,300 subjects contributed by 6 global collaborators. A de-identified subject ID, COVID-19 status, age in years and sex were almost always included in the sample metadata. Overall study results and their limits: The quantity of clinical and demographic metadata differed by source and by participant and was supplied without curation.

This clone came up once. It lacks a known antigen. No much larger clonotype is one base removed from it; base qualities were not supplied. Whole blood was collected in K2EDTA tubes by collaborating institutions according to the institutions' own protocols. For TCRbeta analysis, collaborator samples were shipped as frozen whole blood, as isolated PBMCs, or as DNA extracted from either sample type. TCRbeta CDR3 regions were amplified from genomic DNA using the immunoSEQ Assay, a bias-controlled multiplex PCR. The study's own analysis went as follows. Nucleated cell counts per sample were estimated from amplification of reference gene primers within the assay. Sequence reads were collapsed and filtered to measure the absolute abundance of every unique TCRbeta CDR3 rearrangement. For each sample, productive Simpson clonality was calculated by taking the square root of Simpson's diversity index across productive rearrangements. TCRdb took over this immuneACCESS table, retaining in-frame rearrangements with V and J assigned. Such tables are incomplete; in checked studies, under half of the missing clones stem from an unresolved V gene, and the remainder is unexplained. V and J calls and clone size are those listed in that table; D and trimming were worked out from the DNA. The sample includes over 55,000 clones, with around 79% observed a single time. Roughly 35% of the sample belongs to the ten largest clones.

As encoded in the germline V gene, CDR1 is SGHTA while CDR2 is FQGNSA. V lost 0 bases and J lost 0 bases; the stretch between them is 12 bases long. Inclusive of the bounding cysteine and phenylalanine, the CDR3 is 16 residues long. Kept here is only the CDR3 DNA, which spans 48 bases and is read in frame from base 1. The rearrangement combines TRBV7-2 with TRBJ2-7; a tentative D call is TRBD2 (5 bases match). This TCR was sampled from a woman aged 70-85 years with acute or convalescent COVID-19. Sequenced sample: peripheral blood. The nucleotide sequence is given as TGTGCCAGCAGCTTAGCGGGAGCAGGAGCCTCCTACGAGCAGTACTTC. Its translation is CASSLAGAGASYEQYF.